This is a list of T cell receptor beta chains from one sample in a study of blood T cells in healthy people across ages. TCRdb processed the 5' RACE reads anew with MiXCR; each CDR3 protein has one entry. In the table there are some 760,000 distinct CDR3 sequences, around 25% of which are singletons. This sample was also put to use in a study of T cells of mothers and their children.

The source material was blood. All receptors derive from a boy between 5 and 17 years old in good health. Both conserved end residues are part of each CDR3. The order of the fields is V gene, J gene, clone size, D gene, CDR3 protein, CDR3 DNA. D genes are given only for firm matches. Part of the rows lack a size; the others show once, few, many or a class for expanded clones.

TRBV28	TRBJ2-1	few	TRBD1	CASTTYSTGPDEQFF	TGTGCCAGCACCACATACTCGACAGGGCCGGATGAGCAGTTCTTC
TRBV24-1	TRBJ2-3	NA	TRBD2	CATSESGGRTDTQYF	TGTGCCACCAGTGAAAGCGGGGGACGCACAGATACGCAGTATTTT
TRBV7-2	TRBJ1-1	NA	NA	CASSRTGSSEAFF	TGTGCCAGCAGCCGCACAGGGTCCTCCGAAGCTTTCTTT
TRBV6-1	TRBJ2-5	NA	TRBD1	CASSERSRDRRETQYF	TGTGCCAGCAGTGAAAGGAGCCGGGACAGAAGGGAGACCCAGTACTTC
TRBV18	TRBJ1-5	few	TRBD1	CASSPGTGVSNQPQHF	TGTGCCAGCTCACCGGGGACAGGAGTTAGCAATCAGCCCCAGCATTTT
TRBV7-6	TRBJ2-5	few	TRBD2	CASTKLQTTSGRDIQETQYF	TGTGCCAGCACCAAACTACAAACGACTAGCGGGAGGGATATACAAGAGACCCAGTACTTC
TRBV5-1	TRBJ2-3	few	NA	CASSLIWLTDTQYF	TGCGCCAGCAGCTTGATCTGGCTTACAGATACGCAGTATTTT
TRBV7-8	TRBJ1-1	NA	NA	CASSLAGWVNTEAFF	TGTGCCAGCAGCCTAGCGGGCTGGGTGAACACTGAAGCTTTCTTT
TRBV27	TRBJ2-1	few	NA	CASSTDTGYNEQFF	TGTGCCAGCAGCACGGACACCGGATACAATGAGCAGTTCTTC
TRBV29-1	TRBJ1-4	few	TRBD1	CSASGGASNEKLFF	TGCAGCGCCTCAGGGGGCGCGTCTAATGAAAAACTGTTTTTT
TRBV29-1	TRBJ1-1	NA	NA	CSVGPRLKKDTEAFF	TGCAGCGTTGGCCCACGCTTAAAGAAGGACACTGAAGCTTTCTTT
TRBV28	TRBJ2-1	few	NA	CASSLEGPTSYNEQFF	TGTGCCAGCAGTTTAGAGGGACCCACCTCCTACAATGAGCAGTTCTTC
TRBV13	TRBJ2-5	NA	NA	CASRPVPQAQETQYF	TGTGCCAGCCGCCCGGTCCCCCAAGCACAAGAGACCCAGTACTTC
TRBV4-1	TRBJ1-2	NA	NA	CASSQVEGGAYGYTF	TGCGCCAGCAGCCAAGTGGAGGGGGGAGCCTATGGCTACACCTTC
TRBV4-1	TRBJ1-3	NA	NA	CASSQVGGDTIYF	TGCGCCAGCAGCCAGGTCGGTGGAGACACCATATATTTT
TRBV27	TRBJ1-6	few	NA	CASDYSGVICFPLHF	TGTGCCAGCGACTACAGTGGGGTCATCTGTTTCCCCCTCCACTTT
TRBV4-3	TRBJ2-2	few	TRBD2	CASSLSGGASGELFF	TGCGCCAGCAGCCTTAGCGGGGGGGCGTCGGGGGAGCTGTTTTTT
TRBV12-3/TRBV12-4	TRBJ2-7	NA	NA	CASSLQGPNYEQYF	TGTGCCAGCAGTTTACAAGGCCCGAACTACGAGCAGTACTTC
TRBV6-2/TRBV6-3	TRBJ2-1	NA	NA	CASSYPAEDNEQFF	TGTGCCAGCAGTTACCCAGCGGAGGACAATGAGCAGTTCTTC
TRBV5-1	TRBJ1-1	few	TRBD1	CASSFRGQEGAEAFF	TGCGCCAGCAGCTTCCGAGGACAGGAGGGGGCTGAAGCTTTCTTT
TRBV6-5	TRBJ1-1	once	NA	CASSFRDKNTEAFF	TGTGCCAGCAGTTTCCGGGACAAGAACACTGAAGCTTTCTTT
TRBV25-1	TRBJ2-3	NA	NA	CASSHGGVRGDTQYF	TGTGCCAGCAGTCATGGCGGGGTAAGGGGAGATACGCAGTATTTT
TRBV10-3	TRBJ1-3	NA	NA	CAIEDRSGNTIYF	TGTGCCATCGAGGATCGATCTGGAAACACCATATATTTT
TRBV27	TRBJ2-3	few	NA	CASSLGRVSDTQYF	TGTGCCAGCAGTTTGGGCAGGGTATCAGATACGCAGTATTTT